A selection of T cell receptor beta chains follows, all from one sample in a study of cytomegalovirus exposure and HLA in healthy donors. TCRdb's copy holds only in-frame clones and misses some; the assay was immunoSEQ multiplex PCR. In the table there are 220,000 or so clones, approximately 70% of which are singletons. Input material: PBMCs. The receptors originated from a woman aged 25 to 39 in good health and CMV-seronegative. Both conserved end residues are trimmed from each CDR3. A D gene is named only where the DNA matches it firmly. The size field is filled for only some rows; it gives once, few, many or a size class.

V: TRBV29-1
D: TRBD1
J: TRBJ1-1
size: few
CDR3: SVGQGNTEAF

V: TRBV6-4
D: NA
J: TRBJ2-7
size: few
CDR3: ASNAGSYEQY

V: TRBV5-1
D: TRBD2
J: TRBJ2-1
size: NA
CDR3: ASSSGTSATNEQF

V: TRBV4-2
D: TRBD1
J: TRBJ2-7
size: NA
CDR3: ASSQEAGGFYEQY

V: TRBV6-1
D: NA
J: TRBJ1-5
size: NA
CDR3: ASSVRGSNQPQH

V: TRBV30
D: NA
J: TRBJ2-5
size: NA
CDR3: AWSVGLRITQETQY

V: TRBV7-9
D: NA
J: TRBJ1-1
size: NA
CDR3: ASTQGPEAF

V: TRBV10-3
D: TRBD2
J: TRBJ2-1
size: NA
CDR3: AISESAGGSYNEQF

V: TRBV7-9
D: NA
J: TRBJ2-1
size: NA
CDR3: ASSTGTPEI

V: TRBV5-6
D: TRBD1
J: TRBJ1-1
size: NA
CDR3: ASSFNAGGNTEAF

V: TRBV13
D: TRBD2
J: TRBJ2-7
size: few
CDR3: ASSLLAGFHEQY

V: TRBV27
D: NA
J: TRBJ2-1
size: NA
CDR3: ASTPLPLTVSYNEQF

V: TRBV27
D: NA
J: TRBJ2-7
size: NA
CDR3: AISLSPRRAGFSYEQY

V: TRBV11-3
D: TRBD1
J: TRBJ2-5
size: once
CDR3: ASSLDGTGIETQY

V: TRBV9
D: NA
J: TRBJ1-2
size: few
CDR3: ASSVATGLSYGYT

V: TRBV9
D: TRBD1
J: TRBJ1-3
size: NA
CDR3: ASSVARTGGNTIY